The rows below give T cell receptor beta chains drawn from one sample of a study of blood T cells in healthy people across ages. TCRdb re-called the 5' RACE reads with MiXCR, one entry per CDR3 protein. The sample includes 1.5 million to 2 million distinct CDR3 sequences, less than 50% of them seen just once. What was sequenced was blood. The receptors here all came from a woman between 35 and 50 years old in good health. Both conserved end residues are part of each CDR3. Each record gives: clone size, J gene, D gene, V gene, CDR3 protein, CDR3 DNA. A D gene is named only where the DNA matches it firmly. Clone size is shown for a subset of rows, as once, few, many or a class of expanded clone.

>few|TRBJ2-7|NA|TRBV20-1
CSARDIRTASSYEQYF
TGCAGTGCTAGAGATATTAGGACTGCGAGCTCCTACGAGCAGTACTTC
>NA|TRBJ1-3|TRBD1|TRBV6-6
CASSKRQGSGNTIYF
TGTGCCAGCAGTAAAAGACAGGGCTCAGGAAACACCATATATTTT
>NA|TRBJ1-2|TRBD1|TRBV4-1
CASSPEKGQGLYGYTF
TGCGCCAGCAGCCCCGAGAAGGGACAGGGACTCTATGGCTACACCTTC
>NA|TRBJ1-6|NA|TRBV7-2
CASSKNRADNSPLHF
TGTGCCAGCAGCAAAAATCGGGCAGACAATTCACCCCTCCACTTT
>few|TRBJ2-7|TRBD2|TRBV28
CASTREGADEQYF
TGTGCCAGCACCAGGGAGGGTGCAGACGAGCAGTACTTC
>NA|TRBJ2-5|NA|TRBV14
CASSRPGTSAQYF
TGTGCCAGCAGCCGTCCCGGGACATCAGCCCAGTACTTC
>NA|TRBJ2-7|NA|TRBV21-1
CASNERGQGAGEQYF
TGTGCCAGCAACGAAAGGGGGCAGGGGGCAGGCGAGCAGTACTTC
>NA|TRBJ2-7|NA|TRBV6-6
CASSDRAQREQYF
TGTGCCAGCAGCGATCGCGCCCAGCGGGAGCAGTACTTC
>NA|TRBJ1-5|NA|TRBV12-3/TRBV12-4
CASSGAPNQPQHF
TGTGCCAGCAGTGGGGCCCCCAATCAGCCCCAGCATTTT
>few|TRBJ2-7|NA|TRBV27
CASSQPMYVEQYF
TGTGCCAGCAGTCAACCTATGTACGTCGAGCAGTACTTC
>NA|TRBJ2-5|NA|TRBV21-1
CASPSWYQETQYF
TGTGCCAGCCCATCCTGGTACCAAGAGACCCAGTACTTC
>few|TRBJ1-2|NA|TRBV7-9
CASSPFGTNYGYTF
TGTGCCAGCAGCCCCTTCGGTACTAACTATGGCTACACCTTC
>NA|TRBJ1-4|NA|TRBV7-8
CASSRVPATNEKLFF
TGTGCCAGCAGCCGAGTCCCGGCAACTAATGAAAAACTGTTTTTT
>NA|TRBJ2-5|TRBD1|TRBV9
CASSVDLGGGGETQYF
TGTGCCAGCAGCGTAGATTTAGGGGGCGGAGGAGAGACCCAGTACTTC
>few|TRBJ2-1|NA|TRBV2
CASSEFLSSYNEQFF
TGTGCCAGCAGTGAGTTCCTCAGCTCCTACAATGAGCAGTTCTTC
>few|TRBJ2-3|NA|TRBV29-1
CSAEGGGGTDTQYF
TGCAGCGCTGAGGGAGGGGGTGGGACAGATACGCAGTATTTT
>few|TRBJ2-1|TRBD2|TRBV3-1
CASSQGSGGPYNEQFF
TGTGCCAGCAGCCAAGGAAGCGGGGGGCCGTACAATGAGCAGTTCTTC
>NA|TRBJ2-1|NA|TRBV6-6
CASSSIRGNEQFF
TGTGCCAGCAGTTCCATACGGGGGAATGAGCAGTTCTTC
>NA|TRBJ2-5|NA|TRBV5-1
CASSRSGTEETQYF
TGCGCCAGCAGCCGGAGCGGGACAGAGGAGACCCAGTACTTC
>NA|TRBJ2-7|TRBD2|TRBV12-3/TRBV12-4
CASSSQRAGGRYEQYF
TGTGCCAGCAGTTCCCAAAGAGCGGGGGGGCGGTACGAGCAGTACTTC
>NA|TRBJ2-7|NA|TRBV4-1
CASSQYRDYEQYF
TGCGCCAGCAGCCAATACCGGGACTACGAGCAGTACTTC
>few|TRBJ2-1|NA|TRBV7-9
CASSSQTREAKWFF
TGTGCCAGCAGCTCCCAAACGAGAGAGGCTAAGTGGTTCTTC
>NA|TRBJ2-3|TRBD1|TRBV5-1
CASSLRTGLRDTQYF
TGCGCCAGCAGCCTCAGGACAGGGTTAAGGGATACGCAGTATTTT
>NA|TRBJ1-5|NA|TRBV20-1
CSARSGVDQPQHF
TGCAGTGCTAGATCAGGGGTGGATCAGCCCCAGCATTTT
>few|TRBJ2-7|TRBD1|TRBV20-1
CSATDRAIHEQYF
TGCAGTGCTACCGACAGGGCCATCCACGAGCAGTACTTC
>NA|TRBJ1-2|NA|TRBV7-3
CASSLRLAGVQDGYTF
TGTGCCAGCAGCTTACGTCTTGCGGGGGTTCAAGATGGCTACACCTTC
>NA|TRBJ1-5|NA|TRBV29-1
CSAIMGGVQHF
TGCAGCGCCATCATGGGGGGGGTTCAGCATTTT
>NA|TRBJ2-5|NA|TRBV4-3
CASSQGVDETQYF
TGCGCCAGCAGCCAAGGGGTTGACGAGACCCAGTACTTC
>NA|TRBJ2-1|NA|TRBV7-2
CASSFRQEDNEQFF
TGTGCCAGCAGCTTCCGGCAGGAAGACAATGAGCAGTTCTTC
>NA|TRBJ2-5|NA|TRBV4-2
CASSLPRPETQYF
TGTGCCAGCAGCCTACCAAGACCTGAGACCCAGTACTTC
>NA|TRBJ2-3|NA|TRBV18
CASSPMAGRPTDTQYF
TGTGCCAGCTCACCAATGGCGGGGCGTCCCACAGATACGCAGTATTTT
>NA|TRBJ2-5|NA|TRBV9
CASSTSGTIVQETQYF
TGTGCCAGCAGCACTTCCGGGACCATCGTCCAAGAGACCCAGTACTTC
>NA|TRBJ2-1|NA|TRBV20-1
CSARAGDLRGEQFF
TGCAGTGCTAGAGCGGGGGATCTCAGGGGTGAGCAGTTCTTC
>few|TRBJ2-5|TRBD2|TRBV28
CASKTPGGQETQYF
TGTGCCAGCAAAACCCCGGGGGGACAAGAGACCCAGTACTTC
>few|TRBJ2-1|TRBD1|TRBV20-1
CSAVRQGFSYNEQFF
TGCAGTGCCGTTAGACAGGGATTCTCCTACAATGAGCAGTTCTTC
>NA|TRBJ1-5|TRBD1|TRBV20-1
CSARPLGRGPNQPQHF
TGCAGTGCTAGGCCTCTGGGCAGGGGGCCGAATCAGCCCCAGCATTTT
>NA|TRBJ2-5|NA|TRBV5-1
CASSLASKGHQETQYF
TGCGCCAGCAGCTTGGCAAGTAAGGGACACCAAGAGACCCAGTACTTC
>NA|TRBJ2-1|NA|TRBV20-1
CSAKPDRKYNEQFF
TGCAGTGCCAAACCGGACAGAAAGTACAATGAGCAGTTCTTC
>NA|TRBJ2-1|NA|TRBV11-2
CASSSGERAYNEQFF
TGTGCCAGCAGCTCTGGGGAGAGGGCCTACAATGAGCAGTTCTTC
>once|TRBJ1-5|TRBD1|TRBV2
CAGSGDRGIVQPQHF
TGTGCCGGCAGCGGGGACAGGGGAATAGTTCAGCCCCAGCATTTT
>once|TRBJ2-1|NA|TRBV21-1
CASSSDTAGDRVGDEQFF
TGTGCCAGCAGCAGTGATACAGCAGGGGATAGGGTGGGCGATGAGCAGTTCTTC